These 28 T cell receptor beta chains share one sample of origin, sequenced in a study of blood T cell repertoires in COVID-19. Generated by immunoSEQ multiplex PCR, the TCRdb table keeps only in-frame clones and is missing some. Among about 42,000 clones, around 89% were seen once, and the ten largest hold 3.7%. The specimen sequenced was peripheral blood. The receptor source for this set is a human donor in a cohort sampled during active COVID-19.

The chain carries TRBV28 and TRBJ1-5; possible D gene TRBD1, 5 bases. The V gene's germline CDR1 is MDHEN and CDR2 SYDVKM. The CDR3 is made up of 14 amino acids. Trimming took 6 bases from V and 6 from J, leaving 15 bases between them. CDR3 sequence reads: CASSSGPFGQPQHF. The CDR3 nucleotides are TGTGCCAGCAGCTCAGGGCCTTTCGGTCAGCCCCAGCATTTT.

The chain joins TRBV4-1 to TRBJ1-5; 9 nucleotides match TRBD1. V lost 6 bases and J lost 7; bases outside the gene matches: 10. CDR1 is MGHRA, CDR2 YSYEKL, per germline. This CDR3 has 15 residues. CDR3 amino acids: CASRPGDRESQPQHF. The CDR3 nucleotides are TGCGCCAGCAGACCCGGGGACAGGGAATCACAGCCCCAGCATTTT.

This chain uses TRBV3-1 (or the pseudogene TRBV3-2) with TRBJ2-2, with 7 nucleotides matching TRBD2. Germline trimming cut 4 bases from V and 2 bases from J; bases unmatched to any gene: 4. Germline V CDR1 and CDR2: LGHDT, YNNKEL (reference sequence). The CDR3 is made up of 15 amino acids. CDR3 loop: CASSPGGSNTGELFF. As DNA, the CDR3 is TGTGCCAGCAGCCCCGGCGGGAGTAACACCGGGGAGCTGTTTTTT.

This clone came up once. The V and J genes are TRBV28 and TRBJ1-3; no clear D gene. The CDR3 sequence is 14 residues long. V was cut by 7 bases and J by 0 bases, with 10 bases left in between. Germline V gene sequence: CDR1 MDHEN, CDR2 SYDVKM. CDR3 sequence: CASIPSSSGNTIYF. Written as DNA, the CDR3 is TGTGCCAGCATCCCCTCGAGCTCTGGAAACACCATATATTTT. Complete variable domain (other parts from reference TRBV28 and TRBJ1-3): DVKVTQSSRYLVKRTGEKVFLECVQDMDHENMFWYRQDPGLGLRLIYFSYDVKMKEKGDIPEGYSVSREKKERFSLILESASTNQTSMYLCASIPSSSGNTIYFGEGSWLTVV.

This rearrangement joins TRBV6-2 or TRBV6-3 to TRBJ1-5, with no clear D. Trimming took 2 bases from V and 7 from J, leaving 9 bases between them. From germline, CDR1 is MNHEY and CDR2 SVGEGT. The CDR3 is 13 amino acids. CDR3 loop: CASSYNQYQPQHF. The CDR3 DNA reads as TGTGCCAGCAGTTACAATCAGTACCAGCCCCAGCATTTT.

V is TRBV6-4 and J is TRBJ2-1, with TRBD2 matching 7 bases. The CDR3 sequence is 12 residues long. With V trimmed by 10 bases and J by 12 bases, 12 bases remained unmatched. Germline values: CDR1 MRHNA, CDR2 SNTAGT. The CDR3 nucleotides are TGTGCCACCCCAAGGGCGGGAGACGCGCAGTTCTTC. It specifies CATPRAGDAQFF.

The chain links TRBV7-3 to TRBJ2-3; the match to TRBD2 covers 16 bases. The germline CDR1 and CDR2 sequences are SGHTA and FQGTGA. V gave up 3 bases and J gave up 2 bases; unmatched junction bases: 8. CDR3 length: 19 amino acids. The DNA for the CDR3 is TGTGCCAGCAGCTTTTCCACCGGGACTAGCGGGGGGGCCACAGATACGCAGTATTTT. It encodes CASSFSTGTSGGATDTQYF.

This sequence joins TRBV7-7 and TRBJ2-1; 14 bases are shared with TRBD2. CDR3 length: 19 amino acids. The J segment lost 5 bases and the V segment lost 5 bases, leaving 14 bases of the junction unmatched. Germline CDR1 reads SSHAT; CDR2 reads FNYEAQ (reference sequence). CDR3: CASSVPGLAGALVDNEQFF. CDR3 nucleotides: TGTGCCAGCAGCGTACCGGGACTAGCGGGGGCCCTGGTAGACAATGAGCAGTTCTTC.

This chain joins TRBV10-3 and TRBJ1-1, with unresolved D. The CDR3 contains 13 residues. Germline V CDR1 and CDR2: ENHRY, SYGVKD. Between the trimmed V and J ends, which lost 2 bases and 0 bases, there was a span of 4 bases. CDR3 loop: CAISETMNTEAFF. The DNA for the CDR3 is TGTGCCATCAGTGAGACTATGAACACTGAAGCTTTCTTT.

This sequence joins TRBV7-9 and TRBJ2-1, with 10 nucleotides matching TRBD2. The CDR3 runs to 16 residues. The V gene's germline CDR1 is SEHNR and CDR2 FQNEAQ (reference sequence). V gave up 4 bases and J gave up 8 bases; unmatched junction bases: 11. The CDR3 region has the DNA TGTGCCAGCAGCTGGCTAGCGGGAGCCAGTTCCGATGAGCAGTTCTTC. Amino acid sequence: CASSWLAGASSDEQFF. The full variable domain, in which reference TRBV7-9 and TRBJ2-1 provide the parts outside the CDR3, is DTGVSQNPRHKITKRGQNVTFRCDPISEHNRLYWYRQTLGQGPEFLTYFQNEAQLEKSRLLSDRFSAERPKGSFSTLEIQRTEQGDSAMYLCASSWLAGASSDEQFFGPGTRLTVL.

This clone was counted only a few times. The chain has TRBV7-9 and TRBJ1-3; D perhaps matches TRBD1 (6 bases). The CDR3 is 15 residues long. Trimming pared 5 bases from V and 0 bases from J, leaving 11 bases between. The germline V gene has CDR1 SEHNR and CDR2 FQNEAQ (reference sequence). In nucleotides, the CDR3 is TGTGCCAGCAGCACCCAGGGGATCTCTGGAAACACCATATATTTT. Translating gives CASSTQGISGNTIYF.

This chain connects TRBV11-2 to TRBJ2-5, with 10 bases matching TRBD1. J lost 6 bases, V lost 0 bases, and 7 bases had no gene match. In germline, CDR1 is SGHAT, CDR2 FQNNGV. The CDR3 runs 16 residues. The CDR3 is CASSLDQTGGAKTQYF. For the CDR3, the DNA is TGTGCCAGCAGCTTAGATCAGACAGGGGGCGCAAAGACCCAGTACTTC.

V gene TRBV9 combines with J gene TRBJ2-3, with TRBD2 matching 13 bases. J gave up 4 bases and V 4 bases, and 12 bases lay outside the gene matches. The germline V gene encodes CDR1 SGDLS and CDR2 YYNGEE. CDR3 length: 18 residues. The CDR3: CASSRAVRTSGGADTQYF. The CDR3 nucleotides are TGTGCCAGCAGCAGAGCCGTAAGGACTAGCGGGGGTGCAGATACGCAGTATTTT.

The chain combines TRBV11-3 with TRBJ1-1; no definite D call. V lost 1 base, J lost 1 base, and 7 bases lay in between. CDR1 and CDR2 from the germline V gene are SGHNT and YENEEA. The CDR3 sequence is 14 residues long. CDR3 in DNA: TGTGCCAGCAGCTTAGGCGGGTCGAACACTGAAGCTTTCTTT. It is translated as CASSLGGSNTEAFF.

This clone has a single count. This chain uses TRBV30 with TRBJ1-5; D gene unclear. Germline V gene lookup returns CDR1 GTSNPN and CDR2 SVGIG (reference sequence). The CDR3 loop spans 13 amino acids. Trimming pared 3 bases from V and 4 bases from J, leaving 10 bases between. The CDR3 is CAWSTRENQPQHF. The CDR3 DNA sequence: TGTGCCTGGAGCACTCGGGAAAATCAGCCCCAGCATTTT.

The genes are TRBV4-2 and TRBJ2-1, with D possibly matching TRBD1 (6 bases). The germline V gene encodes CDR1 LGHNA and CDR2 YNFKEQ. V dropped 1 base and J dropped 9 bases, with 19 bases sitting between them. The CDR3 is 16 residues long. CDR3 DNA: TGTGCCAGCAGCCAAGTACTGGCCAGGGGAGCAGTTGAGCAGTTCTTC. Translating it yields CASSQVLARGAVEQFF.

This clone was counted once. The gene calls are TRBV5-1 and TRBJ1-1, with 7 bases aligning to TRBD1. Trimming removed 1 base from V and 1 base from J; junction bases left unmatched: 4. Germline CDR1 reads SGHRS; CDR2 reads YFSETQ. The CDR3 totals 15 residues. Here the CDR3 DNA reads TGCGCCAGCAGCTTGATAGGGGGCACGAACACTGAAGCTTTCTTT. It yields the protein CASSLIGGTNTEAFF.

CDR3 DNA: TGTGCCAGCAGCTTAGTGGCGGGTTACGAGCAGTACTTC. Amino acids: CASSLVAGYEQYF. This chain joins TRBV7-8 and TRBJ2-7; weak D call: TRBD2 (5 bases). Trimming stripped 1 base from V and 4 bases from J, with 8 bases between. The CDR3 loop spans 13 amino acids. The V gene's germline CDR1 is SGHVS and CDR2 FQNEAQ.

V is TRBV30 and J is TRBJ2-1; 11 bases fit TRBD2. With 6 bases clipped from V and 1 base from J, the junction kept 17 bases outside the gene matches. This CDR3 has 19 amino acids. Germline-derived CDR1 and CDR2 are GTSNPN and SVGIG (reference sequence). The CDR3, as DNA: TGTGCCTGCCTGCCAAAACTAGCGGGAGAGAGGAGGTCCTACAATGAGCAGTTCTTC. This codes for CACLPKLAGERRSYNEQFF.

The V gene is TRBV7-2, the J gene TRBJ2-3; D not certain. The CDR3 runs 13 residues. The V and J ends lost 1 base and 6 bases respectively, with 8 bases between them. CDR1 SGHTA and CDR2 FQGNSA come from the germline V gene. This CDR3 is CASSLEWLDTQYF. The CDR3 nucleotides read TGTGCCAGCAGCTTAGAGTGGCTGGATACGCAGTATTTT.

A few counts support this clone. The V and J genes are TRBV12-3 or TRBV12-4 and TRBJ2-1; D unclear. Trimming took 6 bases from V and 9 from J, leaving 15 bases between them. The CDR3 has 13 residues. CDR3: CASSPSSGIEQFF. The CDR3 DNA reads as TGTGCCAGCAGCCCTTCCTCGGGTATTGAGCAGTTCTTC.

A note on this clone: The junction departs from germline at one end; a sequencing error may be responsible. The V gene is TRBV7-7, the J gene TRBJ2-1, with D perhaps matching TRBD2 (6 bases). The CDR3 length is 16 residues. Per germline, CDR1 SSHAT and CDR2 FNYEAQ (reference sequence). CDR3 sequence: CASSLDSPGLGNEQFF. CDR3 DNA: TGTGCTAGCAGCTTAGATTCTCCGGGACTCGGGAATGAGCAGTTCTTC.

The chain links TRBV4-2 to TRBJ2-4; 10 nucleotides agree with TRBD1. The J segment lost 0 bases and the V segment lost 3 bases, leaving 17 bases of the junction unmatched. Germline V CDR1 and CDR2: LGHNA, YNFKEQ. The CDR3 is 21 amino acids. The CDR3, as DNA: TGTGCCAGCAGCCAGGCTCATTACGCCGCGACAGGGGGCTTAGCCAAAAACATTCAGTACTTC. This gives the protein CASSQAHYAATGGLAKNIQYF.

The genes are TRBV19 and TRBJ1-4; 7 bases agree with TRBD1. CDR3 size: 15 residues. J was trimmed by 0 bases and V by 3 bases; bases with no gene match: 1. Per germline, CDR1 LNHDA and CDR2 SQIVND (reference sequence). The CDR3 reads CASSIGTATNEKLFF. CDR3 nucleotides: TGTGCCAGTAGTATCGGGACAGCAACTAATGAAAAACTGTTTTTT.

Written as DNA, the CDR3 is TGCGCCAGCAGCCTCCAAGCACAGGGGGGTGTTTCAAAGCAGTACTTC. It yields the protein CASSLQAQGGVSKQYF. V is TRBV5-1 and J is TRBJ2-7; 8 bases agree with TRBD1. The trim removed 4 bases at V and 8 bases at J, leaving 17 bases unmatched. The CDR3 loop spans 16 amino acids. Germline V lookup: CDR1 SGHRS, CDR2 YFSETQ.

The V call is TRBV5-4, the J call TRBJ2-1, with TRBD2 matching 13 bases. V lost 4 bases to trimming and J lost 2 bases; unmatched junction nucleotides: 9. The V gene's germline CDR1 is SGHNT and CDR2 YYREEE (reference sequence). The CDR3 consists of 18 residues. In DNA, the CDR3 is TGTGCCAGCAGCCTACTAGCGGGGGGGCCGTCGGCCTACAATGAGCAGTTCTTC. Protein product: CASSLLAGGPSAYNEQFF.

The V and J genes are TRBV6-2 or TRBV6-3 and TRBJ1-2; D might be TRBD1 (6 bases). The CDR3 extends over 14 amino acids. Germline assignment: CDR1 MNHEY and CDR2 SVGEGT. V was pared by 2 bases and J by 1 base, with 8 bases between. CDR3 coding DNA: TGTGCCAGCAGTTACCAGGGGAGTAACTATGGCTACACCTTC. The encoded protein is CASSYQGSNYGYTF.

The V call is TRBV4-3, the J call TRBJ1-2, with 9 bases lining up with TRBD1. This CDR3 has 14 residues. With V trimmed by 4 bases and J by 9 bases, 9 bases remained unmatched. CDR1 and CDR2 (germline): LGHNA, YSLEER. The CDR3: CASSRHGTGFSYTF. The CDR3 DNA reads TGCGCCAGCAGCCGCCACGGGACAGGGTTTAGCTACACCTTC.